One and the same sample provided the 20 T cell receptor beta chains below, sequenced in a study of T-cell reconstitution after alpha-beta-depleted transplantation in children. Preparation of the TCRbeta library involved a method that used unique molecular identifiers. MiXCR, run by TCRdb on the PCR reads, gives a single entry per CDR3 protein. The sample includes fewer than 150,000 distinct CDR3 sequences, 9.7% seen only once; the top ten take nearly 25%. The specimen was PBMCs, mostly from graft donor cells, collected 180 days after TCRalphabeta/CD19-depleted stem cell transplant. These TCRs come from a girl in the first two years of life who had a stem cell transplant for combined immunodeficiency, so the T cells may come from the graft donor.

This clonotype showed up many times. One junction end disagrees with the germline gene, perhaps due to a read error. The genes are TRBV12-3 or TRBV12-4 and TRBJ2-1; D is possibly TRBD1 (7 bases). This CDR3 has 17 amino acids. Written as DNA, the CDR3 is TGTGCCAGCAGTAAAAGGTTTTCAGGGGGAAGAGTAGCGGAGCTGTTCTTC. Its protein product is CASSKRFSGGRVAELFF.

CDR3 sequence reads: CASSLAAGETGANVLTF. The CDR3 nucleotides read TGTGCCAGCAGTTTGGCGGCGGGAGAGACAGGGGCCAACGTCCTGACTTTC. The gene calls are TRBV12-3 or TRBV12-4 and TRBJ2-6; 7 bases line up with TRBD2. Trimming took 3 bases from V and 4 from J; bases not matched to a gene: 9. The CDR3 has 17 residues.

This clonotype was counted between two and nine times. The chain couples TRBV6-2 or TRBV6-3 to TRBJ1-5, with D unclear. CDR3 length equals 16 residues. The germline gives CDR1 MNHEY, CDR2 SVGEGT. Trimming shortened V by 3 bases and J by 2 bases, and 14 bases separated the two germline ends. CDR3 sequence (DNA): TGTGCCAGCAGTTATCCGGGCCGGAGAGGCAATCAGCCCCAGCATTTT. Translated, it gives CASSYPGRRGNQPQHF.

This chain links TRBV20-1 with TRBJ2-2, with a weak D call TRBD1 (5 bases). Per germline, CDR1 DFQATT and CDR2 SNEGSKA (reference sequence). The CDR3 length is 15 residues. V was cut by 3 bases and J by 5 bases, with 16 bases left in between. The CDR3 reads CSASQYRIGTGELFF. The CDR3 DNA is TGCAGTGCTAGCCAGTACAGGATAGGGACCGGGGAGCTGTTTTTT.

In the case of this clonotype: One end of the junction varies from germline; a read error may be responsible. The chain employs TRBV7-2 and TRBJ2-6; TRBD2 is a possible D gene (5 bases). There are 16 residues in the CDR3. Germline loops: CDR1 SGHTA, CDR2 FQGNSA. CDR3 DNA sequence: TGTGTCAGCAGCTCTAACGGGGTTCCTGGGGCCAACGTCCTGACTTTC. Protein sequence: CVSSSNGVPGANVLTF.

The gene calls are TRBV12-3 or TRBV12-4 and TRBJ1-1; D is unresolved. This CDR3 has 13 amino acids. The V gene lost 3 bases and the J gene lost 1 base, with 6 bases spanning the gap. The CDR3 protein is CASSFGANTEAFF. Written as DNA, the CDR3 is TGTGCCAGCAGTTTTGGTGCGAACACTGAAGCTTTCTTT.

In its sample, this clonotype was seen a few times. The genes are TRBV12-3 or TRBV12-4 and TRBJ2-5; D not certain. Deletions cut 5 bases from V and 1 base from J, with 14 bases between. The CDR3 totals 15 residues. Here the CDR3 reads CASSPNVHFQETQYF. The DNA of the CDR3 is TGTGCCAGCAGTCCCAATGTACATTTCCAAGAGACCCAGTACTTC.

CDR3 sequence (DNA): TGCAGCGTTGAACAATCCGTCGCCACTGAAGCTTTCTTT. It specifies CSVEQSVATEAFF. The genes are TRBV29-1 and TRBJ1-1; D is uncertain. Germline V lookup: CDR1 SQVTM, CDR2 ANQGSEA. Trimming removed 2 bases at V and 4 bases at J, with 11 bases between. CDR3 length equals 13 residues.

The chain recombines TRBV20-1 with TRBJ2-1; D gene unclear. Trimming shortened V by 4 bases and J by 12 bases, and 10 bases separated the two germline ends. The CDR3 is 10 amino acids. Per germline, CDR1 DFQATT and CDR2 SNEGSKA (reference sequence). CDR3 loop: CSANPVGQFF. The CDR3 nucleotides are TGCAGTGCTAATCCAGTAGGGCAGTTCTTC.

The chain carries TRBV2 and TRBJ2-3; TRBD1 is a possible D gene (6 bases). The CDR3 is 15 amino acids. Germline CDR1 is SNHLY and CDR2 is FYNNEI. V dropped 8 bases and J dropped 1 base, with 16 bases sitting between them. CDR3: CASRNRVGGTDTQYF. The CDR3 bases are TGTGCCAGCCGAAACAGGGTAGGCGGCACAGATACGCAGTATTTT.

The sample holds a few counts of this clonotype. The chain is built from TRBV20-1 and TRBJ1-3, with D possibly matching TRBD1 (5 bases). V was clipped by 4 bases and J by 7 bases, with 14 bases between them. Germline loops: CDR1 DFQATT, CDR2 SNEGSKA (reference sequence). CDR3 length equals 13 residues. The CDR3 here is CSATGSGWNTIYF. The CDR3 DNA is TGCAGTGCTACAGGGTCGGGGTGGAACACCATATATTTT.

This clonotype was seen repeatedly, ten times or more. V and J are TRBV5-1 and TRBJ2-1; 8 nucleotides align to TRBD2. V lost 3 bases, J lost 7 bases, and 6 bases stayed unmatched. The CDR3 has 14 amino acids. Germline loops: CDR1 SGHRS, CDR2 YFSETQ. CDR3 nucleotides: TGCGCCAGCAGCTCCCCCGCGGGGGGAAATGAGCAGTTCTTC. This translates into CASSSPAGGNEQFF.

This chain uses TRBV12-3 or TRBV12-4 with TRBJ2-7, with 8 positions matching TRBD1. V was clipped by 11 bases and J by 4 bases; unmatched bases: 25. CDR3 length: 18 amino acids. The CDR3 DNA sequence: TGTGCCTTCACCCTGTCGGCGCAGGGGGCCCCAATTTCTTACGAGCAGTACTTC. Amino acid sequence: CAFTLSAQGAPISYEQYF.

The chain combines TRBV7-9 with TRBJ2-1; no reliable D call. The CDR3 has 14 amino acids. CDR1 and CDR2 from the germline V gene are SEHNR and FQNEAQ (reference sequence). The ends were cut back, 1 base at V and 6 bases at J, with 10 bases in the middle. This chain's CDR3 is CASSLVGIINEQFF. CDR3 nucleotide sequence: TGTGCCAGCAGCTTAGTGGGCATTATCAATGAGCAGTTCTTC.

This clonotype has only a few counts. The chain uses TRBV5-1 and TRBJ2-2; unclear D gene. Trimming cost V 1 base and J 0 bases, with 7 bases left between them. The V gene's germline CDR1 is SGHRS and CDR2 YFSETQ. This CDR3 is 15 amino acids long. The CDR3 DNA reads TGCGCCAGCAGCTTGACGATCCCGAACACCGGGGAGCTGTTTTTT. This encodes CASSLTIPNTGELFF.

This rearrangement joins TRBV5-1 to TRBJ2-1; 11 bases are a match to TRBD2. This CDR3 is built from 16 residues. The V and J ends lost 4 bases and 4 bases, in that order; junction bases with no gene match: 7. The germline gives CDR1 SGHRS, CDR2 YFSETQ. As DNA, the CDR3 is TGCGCCAGCAGCCCCCCCCTAGCGGGAGGATACAATGAGCAGTTCTTC. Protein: CASSPPLAGGYNEQFF. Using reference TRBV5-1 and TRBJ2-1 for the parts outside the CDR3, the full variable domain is KAGVTQTPRYLIKTRGQQVTLSCSPISGHRSVSWYQQTPGQGLQFLFEYFSETQRNKGNFPGRFSGRQFSNSRSEMNVSTLELGDSALYLCASSPPLAGGYNEQFFGPGTRLTVL.

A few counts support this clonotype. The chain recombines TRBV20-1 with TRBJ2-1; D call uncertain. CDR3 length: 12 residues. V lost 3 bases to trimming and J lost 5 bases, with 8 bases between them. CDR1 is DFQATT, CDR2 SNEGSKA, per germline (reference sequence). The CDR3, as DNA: TGCAGTGCTAGTATTGTTGACAATGAGCAGTTCTTC. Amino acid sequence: CSASIVDNEQFF.

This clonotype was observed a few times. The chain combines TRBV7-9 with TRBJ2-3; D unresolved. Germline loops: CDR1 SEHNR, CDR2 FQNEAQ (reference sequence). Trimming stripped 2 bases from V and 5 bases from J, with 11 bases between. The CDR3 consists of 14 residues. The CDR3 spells CASSLYLTIDTQYF. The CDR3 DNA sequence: TGTGCCAGCAGCTTATACCTCACGATAGATACGCAGTATTTT.

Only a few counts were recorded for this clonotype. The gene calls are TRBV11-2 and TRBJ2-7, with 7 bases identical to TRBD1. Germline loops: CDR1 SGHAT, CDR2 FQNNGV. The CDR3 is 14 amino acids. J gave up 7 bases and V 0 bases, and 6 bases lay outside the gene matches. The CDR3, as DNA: TGTGCCAGCAGCTTAGATTGGGACAGAGGGGAGCAGTACTTC. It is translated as CASSLDWDRGEQYF.

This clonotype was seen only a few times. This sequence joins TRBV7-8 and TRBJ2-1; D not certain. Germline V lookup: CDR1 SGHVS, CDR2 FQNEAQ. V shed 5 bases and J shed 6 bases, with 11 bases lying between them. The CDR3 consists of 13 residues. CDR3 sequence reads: CASSPFRANEQFF. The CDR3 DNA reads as TGTGCCAGCAGCCCCTTCCGTGCCAATGAGCAGTTCTTC.